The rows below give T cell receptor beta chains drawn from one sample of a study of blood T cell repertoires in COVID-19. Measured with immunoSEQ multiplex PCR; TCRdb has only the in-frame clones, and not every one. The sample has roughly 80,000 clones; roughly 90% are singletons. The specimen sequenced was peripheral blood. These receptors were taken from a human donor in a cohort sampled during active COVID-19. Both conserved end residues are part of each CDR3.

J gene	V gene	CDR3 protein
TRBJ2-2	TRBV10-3	CAIRDPGLTTGELFF
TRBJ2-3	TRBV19	CASSRIGGDTQYF
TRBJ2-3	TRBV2	CASTQDRASDTQYF
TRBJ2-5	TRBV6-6	CASREGQETQYF
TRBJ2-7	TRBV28	CATHSGYEQYF
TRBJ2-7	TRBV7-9	CASSFVAQREGSSYEQYF
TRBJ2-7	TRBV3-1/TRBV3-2	CASSQGSVGSYEQYF
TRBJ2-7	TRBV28	CASSNPGQGVLVAYEQYF
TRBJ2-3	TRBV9	CASSQSRGVDTQYF
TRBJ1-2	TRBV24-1	CATSGDSSYGYTF
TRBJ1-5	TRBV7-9	CASSSTGNQPQHF
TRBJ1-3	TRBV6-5	CASRQANSGNTIYF
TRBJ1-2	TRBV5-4	CASSLQGNYGYTF
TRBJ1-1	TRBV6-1	CASSGLMGAANTEAFF
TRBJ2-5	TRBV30	CAWQRYQETQYF
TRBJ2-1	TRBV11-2	CASSLDHPGLGLAGNEQFF
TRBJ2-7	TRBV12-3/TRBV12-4	CASRANYEQYF
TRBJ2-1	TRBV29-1	CSVGGQAVGEQFF